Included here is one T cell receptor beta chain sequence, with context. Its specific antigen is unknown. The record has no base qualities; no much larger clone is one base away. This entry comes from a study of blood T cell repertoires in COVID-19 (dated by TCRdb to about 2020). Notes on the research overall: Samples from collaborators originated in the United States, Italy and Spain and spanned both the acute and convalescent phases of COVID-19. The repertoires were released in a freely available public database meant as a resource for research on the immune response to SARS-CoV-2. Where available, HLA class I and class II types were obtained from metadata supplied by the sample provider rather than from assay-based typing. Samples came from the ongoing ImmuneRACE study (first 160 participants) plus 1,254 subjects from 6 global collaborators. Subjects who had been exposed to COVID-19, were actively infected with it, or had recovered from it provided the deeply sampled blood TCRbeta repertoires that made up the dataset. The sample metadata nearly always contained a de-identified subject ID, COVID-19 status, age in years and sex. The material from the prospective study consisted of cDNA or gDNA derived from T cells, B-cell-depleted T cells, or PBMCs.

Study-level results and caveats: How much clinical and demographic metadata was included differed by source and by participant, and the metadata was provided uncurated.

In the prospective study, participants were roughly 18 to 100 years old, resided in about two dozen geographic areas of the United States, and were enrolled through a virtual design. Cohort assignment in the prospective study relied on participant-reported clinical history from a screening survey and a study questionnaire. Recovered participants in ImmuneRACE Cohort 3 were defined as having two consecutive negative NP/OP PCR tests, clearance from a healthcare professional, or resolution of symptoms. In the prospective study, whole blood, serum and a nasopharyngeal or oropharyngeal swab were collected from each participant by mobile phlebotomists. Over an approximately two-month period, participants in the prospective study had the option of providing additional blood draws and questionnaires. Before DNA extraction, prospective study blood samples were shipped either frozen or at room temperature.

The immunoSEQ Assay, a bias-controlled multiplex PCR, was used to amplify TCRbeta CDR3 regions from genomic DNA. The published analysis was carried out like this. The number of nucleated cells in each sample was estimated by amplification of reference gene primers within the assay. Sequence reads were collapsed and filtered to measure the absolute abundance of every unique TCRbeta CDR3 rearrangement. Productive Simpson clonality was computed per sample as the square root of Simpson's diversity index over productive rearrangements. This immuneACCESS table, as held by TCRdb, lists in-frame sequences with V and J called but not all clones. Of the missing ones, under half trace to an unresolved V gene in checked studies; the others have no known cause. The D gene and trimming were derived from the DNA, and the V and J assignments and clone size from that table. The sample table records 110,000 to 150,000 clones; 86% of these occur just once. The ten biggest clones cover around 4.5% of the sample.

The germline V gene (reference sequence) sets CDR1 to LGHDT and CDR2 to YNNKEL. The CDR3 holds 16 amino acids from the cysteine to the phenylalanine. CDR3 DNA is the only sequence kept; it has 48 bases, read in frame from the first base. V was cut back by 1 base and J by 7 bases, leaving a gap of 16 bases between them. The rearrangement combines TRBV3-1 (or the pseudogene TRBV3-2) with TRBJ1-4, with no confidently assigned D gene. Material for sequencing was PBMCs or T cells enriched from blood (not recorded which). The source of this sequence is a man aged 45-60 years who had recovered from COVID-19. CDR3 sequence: CASSQGPHTGGEKLFF. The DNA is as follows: TGTGCCAGCAGCCAAGGACCACACACCGGAGGTGAAAAACTGTTTTTT.